This T cell receptor (beta chain) is from a study of technical replicates of blood from a handful of donors. Germline lookup yields CDR1 LGHNA and CDR2 YNFKEQ. V lost 4 bases, J lost 5 bases, and 9 bases lay in between. The length of the CDR3 is 12 residues. The protocol was immunoSEQ multiplex PCR, while the TCRdb copy is restricted to in-frame clones and leaves out a portion. The profile shows around 92,000 clones, approximately 94% of them singletons. Sequenced: T cells isolated from PBMCs. The V and J genes are TRBV4-2 and TRBJ2-7; perhaps TRBD1 as D (6 bases). This clonotype was sampled from a human donor in good health. The CDR3: CASSLNRDEQYF. In DNA, the CDR3 is TGTGCCAGCAGCCTAAACAGGGACGAGCAGTACTTC.